The next 26 T cell receptor beta chains were all read from a single sample in a study of monozygotic twins with cystic fibrosis. Method: immunoSEQ multiplex PCR; TCRdb's copy keeps in-frame clones and lacks some. The sample lists roughly 11,000 clones, 75% to 85% seen once, with approximately 0.56% in the top ten. Sequenced input: blood. All receptors derive from a man aged 18 to 35 with cystic fibrosis.

V usage is TRBV14 and J usage is TRBJ1-1; D gene uncertain. Trimming pared 1 base from V and 7 bases from J, leaving 16 bases between. CDR1 is SGHDN and CDR2 is FVKESK in the germline V gene. There are 15 residues in the CDR3. The CDR3 DNA reads TGTGCCAGCAGCCAAGTAGGAGGACCTAGTTTTGAAGCTTTCTTT. Its translation: CASSQVGGPSFEAFF.

The chain uses TRBV6-5 and TRBJ2-3, with 7 bases fitting TRBD2. V gave up 4 bases and J gave up 7 bases; unmatched junction bases: 14. Germline CDR1 reads MNHEY; CDR2 reads SVGAGI. The CDR3 contains 16 residues. As DNA, the CDR3 is TGTGCCAGCAGTTCCCCCAAAAGCGGGGCCGGCAATACGCAGTATTTT. This sequence encodes CASSSPKSGAGNTQYF.

Only one count was recorded for this clone. The chain is built from TRBV30 and TRBJ2-7, with D maybe TRBD2 (5 bases). V was cut by 5 bases and J by 2 bases, with 7 bases left in between. Germline V gene sequence: CDR1 GTSNPN, CDR2 SVGIG (reference sequence). The CDR3 has 11 amino acids. CDR3 loop: CAWGSTYEQYF. The CDR3 nucleotides read TGTGCCTGGGGGAGTACCTACGAGCAGTACTTC.

The count of this clone is one. The chain links TRBV5-6 to TRBJ1-6, with 9 bases aligning to TRBD1. CDR1 is SGHDT, CDR2 YYEEEE, per germline. This CDR3 region has 15 residues. With 4 bases clipped from V and 6 bases from J, the junction kept 5 bases outside the gene matches. Written as DNA, the CDR3 is TGTGCCAGCAGCGTTATGGACAGGGGTAATTCACCCCTCCACTTT. This translates into CASSVMDRGNSPLHF.

The V gene is TRBV5-6, the J gene TRBJ1-2; possibly TRBD1 for D (5 bases). V lost 5 bases and J 0 bases, leaving 11 bases between the germline ends. CDR3 size: 14 residues. The germline CDR1 and CDR2 sequences are SGHDT and YYEEEE. The CDR3: CASSPAGANYGYTF. The CDR3 region has the DNA TGTGCCAGCAGTCCGGCGGGGGCTAACTATGGCTACACCTTC. The full variable domain, in which reference TRBV5-6 and TRBJ1-2 provide the parts outside the CDR3, is DAGVTQSPTHLIKTRGQQVTLRCSPKSGHDTVSWYQQALGQGPQFIFQYYEEEERQRGNFPDRFSGHQFPNYSSELNVNALLLGDSALYLCASSPAGANYGYTFGSGTRLTVV.

The chain links TRBV5-1 to TRBJ2-2, with D perhaps matching TRBD2 (5 bases). V lost 0 bases and J lost 0, with 15 bases in between. This CDR3 is 18 amino acids long. Germline CDR1 SGHRS, CDR2 YFSETQ. The DNA for the CDR3 is TGCGCCAGCAGCTTGGGCGGGCACAGCCTTACGAACACCGGGGAGCTGTTTTTT. It yields the protein CASSLGGHSLTNTGELFF.

The V call is TRBV4-2, the J call TRBJ1-5; D unclear. Germline CDR1 is LGHNA and CDR2 is YNFKEQ. Trimming took 0 bases from V and 6 from J, leaving 12 bases between them. The CDR3 is 15 residues long. CDR3 coding DNA: TGTGCCAGCAGCCAAGATATGGAGGGTGGTCAGCCCCAGCATTTT. Translated: CASSQDMEGGQPQHF.

V and J are TRBV13 and TRBJ1-1; weak D call: TRBD1 (5 bases). The CDR3 spans 15 residues. The V and J ends lost 2 bases and 1 base respectively, with 11 bases between them. Germline assignment: CDR1 PRHDT and CDR2 FYEKMQ (reference sequence). The CDR3 region has the DNA TGTGCCAGCAGCTTACTGGGGGGACGGAACACTGAAGCTTTCTTT. Its protein is CASSLLGGRNTEAFF.

The CDR3, as DNA: TGTGCCAGCAGTGAATGGGGGCTAGCGGGAGACAATGAGCAGTTCTTC. It specifies CASSEWGLAGDNEQFF. This chain joins TRBV25-1 and TRBJ2-1, with TRBD2 matching 10 bases. The CDR3 length is 16 residues. Germline CDR1 and CDR2: MGHDK and SYGVNS. With V trimmed by 1 base and J by 5 bases, 5 bases remained unmatched.

The chain uses TRBV30 and TRBJ2-1; D is perhaps TRBD1 or TRBD2 (5 bases each). The length of the CDR3 is 14 residues. CDR1 and CDR2 from the germline V gene are GTSNPN and SVGIG (reference sequence). V lost 5 bases to trimming and J lost 2 bases, with 13 bases between them. The CDR3 region is CAWAPGTPYNEQFF. DNA of the CDR3: TGTGCCTGGGCACCAGGGACCCCCTACAATGAGCAGTTCTTC.

This chain joins TRBV7-9 and TRBJ2-7; D gene ambiguous. With 3 bases removed from V and 2 bases from J, the gap between germline ends came to 14 bases. CDR1 is SEHNR and CDR2 is FQNEAQ in the germline V gene (reference sequence). This CDR3 region has 15 residues. The DNA for the CDR3 is TGTGCCAGCAGCTTTTTTGGGGTATCCACCTACGAGCAGTACTTC. It is translated as CASSFFGVSTYEQYF. Based on the CDR3 plus reference TRBV7-9 and TRBJ2-7, the full variable domain is DTGVSQNPRHKITKRGQNVTFRCDPISEHNRLYWYRQTLGQGPEFLTYFQNEAQLEKSRLLSDRFSAERPKGSFSTLEIQRTEQGDSAMYLCASSFFGVSTYEQYFGPGTRLTVT.

The table lists this clone with a few counts. This rearrangement joins TRBV27 to TRBJ2-7; D is ambiguous. This CDR3 spans 13 amino acids. The germline gives CDR1 MNHEY, CDR2 SMNVEV (reference sequence). The V and J ends lost 3 bases and 2 bases respectively, with 8 bases between them. The CDR3 coding sequence is TGTGCCAGCAGTTTTCGAGGAACCTACGAGCAGTACTTC. It encodes CASSFRGTYEQYF.

The V call is TRBV25-1, the J call TRBJ2-7; 14 bases line up with TRBD2. Germline lookup yields CDR1 MGHDK and CDR2 SYGVNS. The J segment lost 6 bases and the V segment lost 6 bases, leaving 13 bases of the junction unmatched. This CDR3 region has 17 residues. The CDR3 DNA reads TGTGCCAGCAGCCCTGGACTAGCGGGAGGAGGATCTCTCGAGCAGTACTTC. Translated, it gives CASSPGLAGGGSLEQYF.

The chain uses TRBV5-4 and TRBJ1-1; 9 nucleotides align to TRBD1. Looked up from germline, CDR1 is SGHNT and CDR2 is YYREEE (reference sequence). The CDR3 covers 16 residues. The V gene end was trimmed by 3 bases and the J gene end by 5 bases; junction bases not matched to a gene: 11. CDR3 in DNA: TGTGCCAGCAGCTGGGGACAGGGCCTCAGGGTAACTGAAGCTTTCTTT. Translated, it gives CASSWGQGLRVTEAFF. Based on the CDR3 plus reference TRBV5-4 and TRBJ1-1, the full variable domain is ETGVTQSPTHLIKTRGQQVTLRCSSQSGHNTVSWYQQALGQGPQFIFQYYREEENGRGNFPPRFSGLQFPNYSSELNVNALELDDSALYLCASSWGQGLRVTEAFFGQGTRLTVV.

The chain combines TRBV5-1 with TRBJ1-5, with D unresolved. The germline gives CDR1 SGHRS, CDR2 YFSETQ. The CDR3 has 14 residues. V was pared by 0 bases and J by 1 base, with 5 bases between. CDR3 nucleotide sequence: TGCGCCAGCAGCTTGGAGGGCAGCAATCAGCCCCAGCATTTT. This sequence encodes CASSLEGSNQPQHF.

This clone was observed a handful of times. This rearrangement joins TRBV19 to TRBJ1-1; 8 positions match TRBD1. The CDR3 contains 12 residues. The germline V gene has CDR1 LNHDA and CDR2 SQIVND (reference sequence). V dropped 10 bases and J dropped 8; count of bases not matched to a gene: 9. The CDR3 nucleotides are TGTGCCACCTCCACAGGGGGAAAAGAAGCTTTCTTT. It yields the protein CATSTGGKEAFF.

The chain uses TRBV6-6 and TRBJ1-3; unclear D gene. This CDR3 spans 15 amino acids. Germline V gene data show CDR1 as MNHNY and CDR2 as SVGAGI (reference sequence). The V end lost 5 bases, the J end lost 0 bases, and 11 bases lay between the germline ends. The CDR3 coding sequence is TGTGCCAGCAGTATGACGGTCCTCTCTGGAAACACCATATATTTT. Translating gives CASSMTVLSGNTIYF.

J is TRBJ2-5 and V is TRBV2, with 11 bases identical to TRBD2. This CDR3 contains 16 residues. CDR1 and CDR2 from the germline V gene are SNHLY and FYNNEI. V trimming: 5 bases; J trimming: 5 bases; junction bases outside the gene matches: 10. For the CDR3, the DNA is TGTGCCAGCAGTCGAAGGCTAGCGGGAGGTTGGGAGACCCAGTACTTC. This sequence encodes CASSRRLAGGWETQYF.

The chain is built from TRBV7-2 and TRBJ2-3; perhaps TRBD2 as D (7 bases). The germline V gene has CDR1 SGHTA and CDR2 FQGNSA. The CDR3 extends over 15 amino acids. V lost 4 bases, J lost 9 bases, and 20 bases lay in between. CDR3 nucleotide sequence: TGTGCCAGCAGCTACCGGGGGGCGGGAGTCGTCACGCAGTATTTT. It codes for CASSYRGAGVVTQYF.

The rearrangement uses TRBV7-6 and TRBJ1-1, with 7 nucleotides matching TRBD1. J lost 5 bases, V lost 3 bases, and 12 bases had no gene match. This CDR3 is 16 amino acids long. CDR1 SGHVS and CDR2 FNYEAQ come from the germline V gene. The CDR3 bases are TGTGCCAGCAGCTTGGGCTGGGCCAGGGGGGTTACTGAAGCTTTCTTT. Encoded protein: CASSLGWARGVTEAFF.

V usage is TRBV30 and J usage is TRBJ1-1; D remains ambiguous. CDR3 length: 14 amino acids. CDR1 GTSNPN and CDR2 SVGIG come from the germline V gene (reference sequence). V was trimmed by 0 bases and J by 1 base, leaving 9 bases between them. The CDR3 region is CAWSVTFRNTEAFF. In DNA, the CDR3 is TGTGCCTGGAGTGTAACCTTCCGGAACACTGAAGCTTTCTTT.

This clone is a singleton in its sample. The chain recombines TRBV7-9 with TRBJ1-4; D is undetermined. CDR1 is SEHNR, CDR2 FQNEAQ, per germline (reference sequence). V was trimmed by 1 base and J by 7 bases, leaving 10 bases between them. The CDR3 runs to 14 residues. The CDR3 reads CASSLGEEPEKLFF. In DNA, the CDR3 is TGTGCCAGCAGCTTAGGGGAGGAACCTGAAAAACTGTTTTTT.

This clone was detected only a few times. The rearrangement links TRBV20-1 to TRBJ1-1; 7 bases fit TRBD1. Germline loops: CDR1 DFQATT, CDR2 SNEGSKA (reference sequence). V lost 5 bases to trimming and J lost 3 bases; unmatched junction nucleotides: 0. The CDR3 is 11 residues long. CDR3 nucleotide sequence: TGCAGTGCTCAGGGGGACACTGAAGCTTTCTTT. Amino acids: CSAQGDTEAFF.

The V call is TRBV14, the J call TRBJ2-3, with TRBD2 matching over 8 bases. V shed 2 bases, J shed 3 bases, and the junction held 4 bases outside the gene matches. Germline loops: CDR1 SGHDN, CDR2 FVKESK. The CDR3 is 15 amino acids. The CDR3 loop is CASSQSGSPTDTQYF. The DNA for the CDR3 is TGTGCCAGCAGCCAAAGCGGGAGCCCGACAGATACGCAGTATTTT.

A few counts support this clone. V is TRBV5-1 and J is TRBJ2-7, with D perhaps matching TRBD1 (6 bases). The CDR3 extends over 12 amino acids. Trimming left V 5 bases short and J 8 bases short, with 14 bases between. CDR1 and CDR2 (germline): SGHRS, YFSETQ. The DNA of the CDR3 is TGCGCCAGCAGTTTAAACAGGGAGAAGCAGTACTTC. This gives the protein CASSLNREKQYF.

The sample holds one count of this clone. The chain carries TRBV6-4 and TRBJ2-3, with 11 bases matching TRBD1. The trim removed 3 bases at V and 4 bases at J, leaving 0 bases unmatched. From germline, CDR1 is MRHNA and CDR2 SNTAGT. The CDR3 runs to 14 residues. The CDR3 is CASSEGQGADTQYF. In DNA, the CDR3 is TGTGCCAGCAGTGAGGGACAGGGGGCAGATACGCAGTATTTT.